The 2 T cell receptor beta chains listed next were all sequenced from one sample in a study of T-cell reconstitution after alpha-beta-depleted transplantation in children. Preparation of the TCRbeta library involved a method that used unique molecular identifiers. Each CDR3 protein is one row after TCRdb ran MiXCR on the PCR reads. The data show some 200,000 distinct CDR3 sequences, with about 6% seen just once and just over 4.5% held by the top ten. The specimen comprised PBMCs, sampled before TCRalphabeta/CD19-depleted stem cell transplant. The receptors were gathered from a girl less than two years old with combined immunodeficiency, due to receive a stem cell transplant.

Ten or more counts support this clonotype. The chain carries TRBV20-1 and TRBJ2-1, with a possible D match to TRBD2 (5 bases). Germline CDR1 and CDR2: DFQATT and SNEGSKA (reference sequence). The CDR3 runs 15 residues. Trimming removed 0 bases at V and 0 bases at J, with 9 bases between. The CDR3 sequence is CSARESGSSYNEQFF. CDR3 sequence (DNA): TGCAGTGCTAGAGAGTCGGGGAGCTCCTACAATGAGCAGTTCTTC.

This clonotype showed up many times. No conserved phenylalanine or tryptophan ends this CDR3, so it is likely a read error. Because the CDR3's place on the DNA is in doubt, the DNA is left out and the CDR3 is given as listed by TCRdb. The CDR3 loop is CASNICEGNG. The chain uses TRBV28 and TRBJ2-7; TRBD2, the table's D call, lacks a check against the DNA. A total of 10 residues make up the CDR3, ends included. Germline assignment: CDR1 MDHEN and CDR2 SYDVKM.